The T cell receptor beta chain described here comes from a study of blood T cell repertoires in COVID-19. CDR1 SGDLS and CDR2 YYNGEE come from the germline V gene. This CDR3 is built from 13 residues. Trimming took off 2 bases at V and 2 bases at J, with 7 bases between the two ends. This table comes from immunoSEQ multiplex PCR, and its TCRdb copy is limited to in-frame clones, with some not included. In the table there are around 250,000 clones, approximately 86% of which are singletons. The TCR comes from a woman aged 55-75 years who had recovered from COVID-19. This chain links TRBV9 with TRBJ1-2; no firm D call. Sample: peripheral blood. The CDR3 loop is CASSVEGNYGYTF. In nucleotides, the CDR3 is TGTGCCAGCAGCGTGGAGGGAAACTATGGCTACACCTTC.